This T cell receptor (beta chain) was sequenced for a study of cytomegalovirus exposure and HLA in healthy donors. PCR amplification relied on 60 Vbeta primers (plus 13 Jbeta primers). Assay used: immunoSEQ multiplex PCR; TCRdb lists only in-frame clones, some missing. Found here are 200,000 or so clones, approximately 78% of them singletons; the top ten hold 6.5%. V dropped 1 base and J dropped 11 bases, with 17 bases sitting between them. The CDR3 contains 15 residues. CDR1 and CDR2 from the germline V gene are MDHEN and SYDVKM. This TCR came from a woman aged 45 to 65 in good health and CMV-seropositive. This sequence joins TRBV28 and TRBJ1-4; no clear D gene. The material sequenced was PBMCs. CDR3 in DNA: TGTGCCAGCAGTTTATCGGCAGGAGGAATGGTGAAACTGTTTTTT. Protein: CASSLSAGGMVKLFF.